The TCR beta chain described here comes from a study of CXCR3-negative and CXCR3-positive naive CD8 T cells. Via 5' RACE with UMI labels, TRB cDNA libraries were prepared. TCRdb re-called the 5' RACE reads, yielding one record per CDR3 amino acid sequence without DNA. This repertoire includes more than 6,500 distinct CDR3 sequences. CDR1 is LNHNV, CDR2 YYDKDF, per germline (reference sequence). This CDR3 is 15 amino acids long. General study findings and limits: More hydrophobic TRB CDR3s were found in CXCR3-positive naive cells than in CXCR3-negative naive cells.

A remark on this clonotype: Its target is not known.

This clonotype was sampled from a human donor in good health. Some clones in this sample may be carry-over from other donors' samples. The chain employs TRBV15 and TRBJ2-7; the TCRdb D gene call, TRBD2, has no DNA to confirm it. Sequencing used naive CXCR3+ CD8+ T cells from blood. Subset denoted: CD45RO-CCR7+CD27+CD95- naive CD8+ T cells expressing CXCR3 (TNR3+). CDR3 amino acids: CATSSRRTSSYEQYF.